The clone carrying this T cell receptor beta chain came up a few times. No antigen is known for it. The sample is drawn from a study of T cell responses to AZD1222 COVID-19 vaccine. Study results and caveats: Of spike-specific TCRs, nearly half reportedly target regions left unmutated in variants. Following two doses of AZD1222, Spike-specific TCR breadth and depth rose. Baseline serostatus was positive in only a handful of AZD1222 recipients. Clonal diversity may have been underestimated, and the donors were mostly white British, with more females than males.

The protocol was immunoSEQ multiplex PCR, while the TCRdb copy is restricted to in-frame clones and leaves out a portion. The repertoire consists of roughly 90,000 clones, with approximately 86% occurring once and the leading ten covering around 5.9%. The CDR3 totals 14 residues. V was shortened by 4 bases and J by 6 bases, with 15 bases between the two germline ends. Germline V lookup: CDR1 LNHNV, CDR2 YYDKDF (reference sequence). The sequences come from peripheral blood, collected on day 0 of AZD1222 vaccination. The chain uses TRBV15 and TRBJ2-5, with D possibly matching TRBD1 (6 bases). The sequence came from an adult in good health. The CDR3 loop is CATSTRDTRKTQYF. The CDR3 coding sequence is TGTGCCACCAGCACAAGGGACACAAGAAAGACCCAGTACTTC.